The 6 T cell receptor beta chains listed next were all sequenced from one sample in a study of cytotoxic CD8 clonotypes in ibrutinib-treated CLL. Libraries were prepared by immunoSEQ multiplex PCR; TCRdb keeps only in-frame clonotypes and omits some of them. The sample has roughly 200,000 clones, more than 70% seen once. The sequences come from PBMCs, collected after 12 months of ibrutinib treatment. These TCRs come from a human donor with chronic lymphocytic leukemia.

This clone was seen a few times. J is TRBJ2-1 and V is TRBV7-6, with D unclear. Germline CDR1 and CDR2: SGHVS and FNYEAQ. V lost 5 bases and J 6 bases, leaving 14 bases between the germline ends. This CDR3 contains 14 residues. The CDR3 is CASSPVQLINEQFF. Here the CDR3 DNA reads TGTGCCAGCAGCCCGGTTCAGCTGATCAATGAGCAGTTCTTC.

The chain joins TRBV5-1 to TRBJ2-3, with 8 positions matching TRBD2. Germline assignment: CDR1 SGHRS and CDR2 YFSETQ. The CDR3 loop spans 14 amino acids. The J segment lost 4 bases and the V segment lost 7 bases, leaving 8 bases of the junction unmatched. The CDR3, as DNA: TGCGCCAGCGCGGGGGGCCCCGGGTCAGATACGCAGTATTTT. Its translation: CASAGGPGSDTQYF.

V is TRBV6-5 and J is TRBJ2-2; D gene uncertain. The CDR3 extends over 15 amino acids. Germline loops: CDR1 MNHEY, CDR2 SVGAGI. Trimming took 2 bases from V and 1 from J, leaving 8 bases between them. Here the CDR3 DNA reads TGTGCCAGCAGTTACGTGACGGTGAACACCGGGGAGCTGTTTTTT. It encodes CASSYVTVNTGELFF.

This chain uses TRBV6-4 with TRBJ2-1; possible D gene TRBD1, 7 bases. This CDR3 has 14 amino acids. In germline, CDR1 is MRHNA, CDR2 SNTAGT. V gave up 5 bases and J gave up 8 bases, with 16 bases separating them. The CDR3 DNA follows: TGTGCCAGCAGTTCACAGGGGAGGCAGGATGAGCAGTTCTTC. This codes for CASSSQGRQDEQFF.

Comments on this clone: Only one base separates this from a far larger clonotype, so it likely reflects a read error. The same CDR3 can be traced to other DNA sequences in this sample. This chain joins TRBV7-6 and TRBJ2-5, with TRBD2 matching over 7 bases. The CDR3 loop spans 14 amino acids. The V segment lost 1 base and the J segment 1 base; nucleotides outside the gene matches: 0. Per the germline V gene, CDR1 is SGHVS and CDR2 is FNYEAQ. Written as DNA, the CDR3 is TGTGCCAGCAGCTTAGGCGGGGGCCAAGAGACCCAGTACTTC. It codes for CASSLGGGQETQYF.

The count of this clone is one. The rearrangement joins TRBV4-1 to TRBJ2-1; D remains unclear. CDR3 length: 15 residues. The V gene lost 3 bases and the J gene lost 2 bases, with 11 bases spanning the gap. Germline-derived CDR1 and CDR2 are MGHRA and YSYEKL. The CDR3 DNA reads as TGCGCCAGCAGCCAGATTGACAACACCTACAATGAGCAGTTCTTC. It specifies CASSQIDNTYNEQFF.